Listed below are T cell receptor beta chains from one sample, sequenced in a study of identical twins. MiXCR, applied by TCRdb to the 5' RACE reads, yields one record per CDR3 protein. The table has roughly 260,000 distinct CDR3 sequences, more than 12% seen once. Specimen: memory (CD45RO+) T cells sorted from blood. The receptors shown here come from a woman aged 18-29 years in good health. Each CDR3 is given with its conserved first and last residue. The D gene is left open where the match is weak. Clone size, where shown, is once, few, many, or a class for clones that have expanded.

>TRBJ1-5|-|many|TRBV7-2
TGTGCCAGCAGCTTGCCCTCCGGACTGCAGCATTTT
CASSLPSGLQHF
>TRBJ2-3|TRBD2|-|TRBV12-3/TRBV12-4
TGTGCCAGCAGTTTTCCGGGGGGAGTAGAAGATACGCAGTATTTT
CASSFPGGVEDTQYF
>TRBJ1-2|TRBD1|-|TRBV20-1
TGCAGGTCGGGGACAGGGGAAGGCTACACCTTC
CRSGTGEGYTF
>TRBJ1-1|-|few|TRBV12-3/TRBV12-4
TGTGCCAGCAGTTTAGTGGTACACCGGCCCACTGAAGCTTTCTTT
CASSLVVHRPTEAFF
>TRBJ2-1|TRBD2|-|TRBV11-2
TGTGCCAGCAGCTTAGAAGGTCGGGACTACCTCTCCTCCTCCTACAATGAGCAGTTCTTC
CASSLEGRDYLSSSYNEQFF
>TRBJ2-1|-|-|TRBV20-1
TGCAGTGCTCAGGATTTTGCGGGGGCCAGCTCCTACAATGAGCAGTTCTTC
CSAQDFAGASSYNEQFF
>TRBJ1-1|TRBD1|few|TRBV3-1
TGTGCCAGCCGACAGGGAGGGCTGAACACTGAAGCTTTCTTT
CASRQGGLNTEAFF
>TRBJ2-3|-|few|TRBV28
TGTGCCAGCAGTTTAAGGGCGTCAGGGGCAGATACGCAGTATTTT
CASSLRASGADTQYF
>TRBJ2-1|-|few|TRBV11-2
TGTGCCAGCAGCTTAGTTCACACCTACAATGAGCAGTTCTTC
CASSLVHTYNEQFF
>TRBJ2-5|-|many|TRBV2
TGTGCCAGCACCACAGACAGGACCGAGACCCAGTACTTC
CASTTDRTETQYF
>TRBJ1-2|-|many|TRBV6-6
TGTGCCAGCAGTTACTGGCAGGGCCAAGGCTACACCTTC
CASSYWQGQGYTF
>TRBJ1-6|-|-|TRBV9
TGTGCCAAGCGGCGAGGAGACCAAAATTCACCCCTCCACTTT
CAKRRGDQNSPLHF
>TRBJ1-2|TRBD1|few|TRBV5-6
TGTGCCAGCAGCCTGGGACAGGGATTAAATGGCTACACCTTC
CASSLGQGLNGYTF
>TRBJ1-2|-|once|TRBV11-2
TGTGCCAGCAGCTTAGAAGAAAGGGTTGGCTACACCTTC
CASSLEERVGYTF
>TRBJ2-2|-|few|TRBV6-2/TRBV6-3
TGTGCCAGCGGGCCGGGAGTACGCACCGGGGAGCTGTTTTTT
CASGPGVRTGELFF
>TRBJ2-3|-|few|TRBV20-1
TGCAGTGCTCCCCACCGGGATCGGCGGGGAGATACGCAGTATTTT
CSAPHRDRRGDTQYF
>TRBJ2-3|-|many|TRBV20-1
TGCAGTGCTAGATCCCCCCTACGTTCTAGCACAGATACGCAGTATTTT
CSARSPLRSSTDTQYF
>TRBJ2-1|TRBD2|few|TRBV10-2
TGCGCCAGCAGTGAGGGACTAGCCCTCGCTGAGCAGTTCTTC
CASSEGLALAEQFF
>TRBJ1-3|-|-|TRBV20-1
TGCAGTGCTAGTTCGGACACCATATATTTT
CSASSDTIYF
>TRBJ1-4|-|few|TRBV30
TGTGCCTGGATGGGTAATGAAAAACTGTTTTTT
CAWMGNEKLFF
>TRBJ2-7|-|many|TRBV10-3
TGTGCCATCAGTGAGTCACGCTACGAGCAGTACTTC
CAISESRYEQYF
>TRBJ1-2|TRBD1|-|TRBV20-1
TGCAGTGCTAGAGATAGACAGGGACATGTCTATGGCTACACCTTC
CSARDRQGHVYGYTF
>TRBJ2-6|TRBD1|few|TRBV7-9
TGTGCCAGCAGCCGGACATATACAGGGGCTGGGGCCAACGTCCTGACTTTC
CASSRTYTGAGANVLTF
>TRBJ1-2|TRBD1|few|TRBV6-1
TGTGCCAGCAGGGGACAGCTGAACTATGGCTACACCTTC
CASRGQLNYGYTF
>TRBJ1-2|TRBD1|-|TRBV6-5
TGTGCCAGCAGTTACTCCCAGGGGGCTCGGGGCTACACCTTC
CASSYSQGARGYTF
>TRBJ1-4|-|many|TRBV12-3/TRBV12-4
TGTGCCAGCAGTTTGCACGGAACTAATGAAAAACTGTTTTTT
CASSLHGTNEKLFF
>TRBJ2-5|-|once|TRBV9
TGTGCCAGCAGCGTTTTTGGGCCAGAGACCCAGTACTTC
CASSVFGPETQYF
>TRBJ1-1|TRBD1|-|TRBV6-5
TGTGCCAGCAGTTACCTGACAGGGGGGGGAGCTTTCTTT
CASSYLTGGGAFF
>TRBJ1-1|-|few|TRBV3-1
TGTGCCAGCATGAGGAACACTGAAGCTTTCTTT
CASMRNTEAFF